The text below deals with one T cell receptor (beta chain). Which antigen it targets is not known. Base-call qualities are not available, and no considerably larger clone is one nucleotide away. These data belong to a study of OX40 agonist ivuxolimab in advanced cancers. Concerning the study at large: The costimulatory receptor OX40 (CD134) was targeted by ivuxolimab, a fully human IgG2 agonistic monoclonal antibody. Intravenous ivuxolimab was administered to patients every 2 weeks at six dose levels: 0.01, 0.1, 0.3, 1.5, 3 and 10 mg/kg. Among the approximately 50 dose-escalation patients, about 19 had hepatocellular carcinoma, approximately 15 melanoma, 9 renal cell carcinoma and 9 head and neck cancer. In the dose-escalation cohort, 75% to 85% of patients were male, and the mean age was 60 years with a range of roughly 20 to 85. Prior anti-PD-1, anti-PD-L1 or anti-CTLA-4 therapy was permitted, and 40% of dose-escalation patients had received checkpoint inhibitors. Partial responses occurred in three dose-escalation patients: two with cutaneous melanoma and one with hepatocellular carcinoma. The point of sequencing TCRbeta in the periphery was to test whether ivuxolimab changed TCR sequence diversity and drove clonal T-cell expansion. The monotherapy dose-escalation portion (N of about 57 patients) of the phase I ivuxolimab trial is reported in the paper. Results the study describes overall, beyond this receptor: At doses of 0.1 to 3.0 mg/kg, clonal expansion of both CD4+ and CD8+ T cells in blood was seen between baseline and week 6. Which antigens the clonally expanded peripheral T cells were specific for was not determined. Partial responders in the 0.1-3.0 mg/kg groups had among the lowest normalized peripheral clonal expansion, especially among CD8+ T cells. Low levels of normalized T-cell clonal expansion were also seen in some patients who did not respond. After ivuxolimab, CD8+ T cells had more expanded clones than CD4+ T cells on average.

Genomic DNA was isolated from the sorted cells so that the TCRbeta CDR3 region could be sequenced. The immunoSEQ Assay was used for sequencing of TCRbeta CDR3 regions. TCRdb took over this immuneACCESS table, retaining in-frame rearrangements with V and J assigned. Such tables are incomplete; in checked studies, under half of the missing clones stem from an unresolved V gene, and the remainder is unexplained. Across this sample there are more than 35,000 clones, with roughly nine tenths seen only once. The ten top clones hold about 2.4% of the sample. The trial excluded patients who had a history of autoimmune disease or were on systemic immunosuppression. Peripheral blood for TCR sequencing was collected from all dose cohorts at baseline, on cycle 4 day 1, and on cycle 7 day 1. Samples were obtained from an open-label, multicenter, first-in-human phase I dose-escalation trial of ivuxolimab. Adults with locally advanced or metastatic melanoma, renal cell, hepatocellular, or head and neck squamous cell carcinoma were enrolled in the trial. Before TCR sequencing, CD4+ T cells and CD8+ T cells were sorted from peripheral blood as separate populations.

The CDR1 and CDR2 encoded by the germline V gene (reference sequence) are SGHNT and YYREEE. Its CDR3 holds 14 amino acids, cysteine through phenylalanine. CDR3 DNA is the only sequence kept; it has 42 bases, read in frame from the first base. V was cut back by 3 bases and J by 4 bases, leaving a gap of 14 bases between them. The chain links TRBV5-4 with TRBJ2-7; TRBD1 could be the D gene, as 5 bases match. The sequencing here drew on CD4+ or CD8+ T cells sorted from blood, taken in a trial of the OX40 agonist ivuxolimab. This TCR was recovered from an adult with an advanced solid tumor such as melanoma, head and neck, liver or kidney cancer. The CDR3 is CASSSGQGPYEQYF. The sequenced DNA: TGTGCCAGCAGCTCAGGACAAGGTCCTTACGAGCAGTACTTC.